This T cell receptor (beta chain) originates from a study of blood T cell repertoires in COVID-19. Turning to the study itself: Some COVID-19 samples were acute and others convalescent; all came from the United States, Italy and Spain. T cells, B-cell-depleted T cells, or PBMCs provided the cDNA or gDNA that served as material.

Under the authors' procedure: Amplified reference gene primers provided the basis for estimating nucleated cell counts. Only in-frame clones appear in the TCRdb table, and some are missing; sequencing was by immunoSEQ multiplex PCR. V and J calls and clone size are given by that table; D and trimming were obtained from the DNA. The sample lists 150,000 to 180,000 clones; about four fifths were seen once. CDR3 length: 15 residues. CDR1 and CDR2 (germline): SGHDN, FVKESK. The trim removed 7 bases at V and 2 bases at J, leaving 9 bases unmatched. Sequencing was carried out using peripheral blood. This receptor was obtained from a woman older than 75 with acute or convalescent COVID-19. J is TRBJ2-3 and V is TRBV14; TRBD2 aligns across 7 bases. The CDR3 region is CASKDGTTNTDTQYF. The CDR3, as DNA: TGTGCCAGCAAAGACGGGACTACTAACACAGATACGCAGTATTTT. The full variable domain, its missing parts supplied by reference TRBV14 and TRBJ2-3, is EAGVTQFPSHSVIEKGQTVTLRCDPISGHDNLYWYRRVMGKEIKFLLHFVKESKQDESGMPNNRFLAERTGGTYSTLKVQPAELEDSGVYFCASKDGTTNTDTQYFGPGTRLTVL.